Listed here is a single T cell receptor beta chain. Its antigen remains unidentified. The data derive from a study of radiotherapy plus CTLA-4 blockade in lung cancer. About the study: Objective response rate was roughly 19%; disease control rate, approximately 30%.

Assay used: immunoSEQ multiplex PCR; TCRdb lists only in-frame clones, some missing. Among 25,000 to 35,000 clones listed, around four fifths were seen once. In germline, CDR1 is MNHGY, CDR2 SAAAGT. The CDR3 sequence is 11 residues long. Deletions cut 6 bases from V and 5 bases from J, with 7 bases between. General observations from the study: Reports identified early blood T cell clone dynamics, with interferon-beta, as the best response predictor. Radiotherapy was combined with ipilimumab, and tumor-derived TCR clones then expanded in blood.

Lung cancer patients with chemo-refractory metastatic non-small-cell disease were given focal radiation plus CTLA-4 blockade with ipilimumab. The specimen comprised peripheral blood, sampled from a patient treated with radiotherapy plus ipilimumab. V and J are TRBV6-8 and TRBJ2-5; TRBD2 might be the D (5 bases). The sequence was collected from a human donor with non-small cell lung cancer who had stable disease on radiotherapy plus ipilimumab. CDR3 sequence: CASRRAETQYF. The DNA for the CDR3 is TGTGCCAGCAGGAGGGCGGAGACCCAGTACTTC.